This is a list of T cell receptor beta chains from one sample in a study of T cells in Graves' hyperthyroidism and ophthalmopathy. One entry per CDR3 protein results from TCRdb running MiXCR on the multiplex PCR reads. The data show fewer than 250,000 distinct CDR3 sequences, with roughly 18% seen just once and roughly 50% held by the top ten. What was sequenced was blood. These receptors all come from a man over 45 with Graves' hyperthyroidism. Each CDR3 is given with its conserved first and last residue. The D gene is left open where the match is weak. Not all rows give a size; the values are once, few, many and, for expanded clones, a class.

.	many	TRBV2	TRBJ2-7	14	CASSEMRGTVEQYF	TGTGCCAGCAGTGAAATGCGGGGAACGGTAGAGCAGTACTTC
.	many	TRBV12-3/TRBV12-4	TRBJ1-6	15	CASSPGTDPRTPLHF	TGTGCCAGCAGTCCCGGGACGGATCCGAGGACACCCCTCCACTTT
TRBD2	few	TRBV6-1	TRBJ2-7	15	CASSRELAGDYEQYF	TGTGCCAGCAGCCGGGAACTAGCGGGAGATTACGAGCAGTACTTC
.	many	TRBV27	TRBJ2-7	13	CASSLRESYEQYF	TGTGCCAGCAGTTTGAGGGAATCCTACGAGCAGTACTTC
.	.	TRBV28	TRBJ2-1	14	CASSIIPGPWEQFF	TGTGCCAGCAGCATAATACCGGGCCCATGGGAGCAGTTCTTC
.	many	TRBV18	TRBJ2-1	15	CASSPSGESFNEQFF	TGTGCCAGCTCACCCTCGGGGGAGAGTTTCAATGAGCAGTTCTTC
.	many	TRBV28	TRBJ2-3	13	CATRADSTDTQYF	TGTGCCACCAGAGCGGACAGCACAGATACGCAGTATTTT
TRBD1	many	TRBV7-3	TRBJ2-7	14	CASSSGQESYEQYF	TGTGCCAGCAGCTCTGGACAGGAATCTTACGAGCAGTACTTC
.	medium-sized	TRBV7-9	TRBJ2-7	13	CASWGGGPYEQYF	TGTGCCAGCTGGGGTGGGGGACCATACGAGCAGTACTTC
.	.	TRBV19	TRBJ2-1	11	CASMGYNEQFF	TGTGCCAGTATGGGGTACAATGAGCAGTTCTTC
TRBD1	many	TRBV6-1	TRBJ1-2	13	CASVGTGGYGYTF	TGTGCCAGCGTCGGGACAGGGGGCTATGGCTACACCTTC
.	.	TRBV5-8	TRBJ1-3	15	CASSLQGFSGNTIYF	TGTGCCAGCAGCTTGCAGGGATTCTCCGGAAACACCATATATTTT
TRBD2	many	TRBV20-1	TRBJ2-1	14	CSASRTSGYNEQFF	TGCAGTGCCAGCCGGACTAGCGGTTACAATGAGCAGTTCTTC
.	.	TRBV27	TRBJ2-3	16	CASSLSKGFSLDTQYF	TGTGCCAGCAGTTTAAGTAAGGGGTTTAGCTTAGATACGCAGTATTTT
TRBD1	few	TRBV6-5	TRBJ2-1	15	CASSYSSRGWNEQFF	TGTGCCAGCAGTTACTCATCCAGGGGGTGGAATGAGCAGTTCTTC
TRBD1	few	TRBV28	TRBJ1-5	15	CASSYSDRLNQPQHF	TGTGCCAGCAGCTACTCGGACAGGCTCAATCAGCCCCAGCATTTT
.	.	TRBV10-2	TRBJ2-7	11	CASSAGWEQYF	TGCGCCAGCAGCGCTGGGTGGGAGCAGTACTTC
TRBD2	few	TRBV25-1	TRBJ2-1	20	CASSDHAPSGPESSYNEQFF	TGTGCCAGCAGTGACCACGCCCCTAGCGGGCCAGAGAGCTCCTACAATGAGCAGTTCTTC